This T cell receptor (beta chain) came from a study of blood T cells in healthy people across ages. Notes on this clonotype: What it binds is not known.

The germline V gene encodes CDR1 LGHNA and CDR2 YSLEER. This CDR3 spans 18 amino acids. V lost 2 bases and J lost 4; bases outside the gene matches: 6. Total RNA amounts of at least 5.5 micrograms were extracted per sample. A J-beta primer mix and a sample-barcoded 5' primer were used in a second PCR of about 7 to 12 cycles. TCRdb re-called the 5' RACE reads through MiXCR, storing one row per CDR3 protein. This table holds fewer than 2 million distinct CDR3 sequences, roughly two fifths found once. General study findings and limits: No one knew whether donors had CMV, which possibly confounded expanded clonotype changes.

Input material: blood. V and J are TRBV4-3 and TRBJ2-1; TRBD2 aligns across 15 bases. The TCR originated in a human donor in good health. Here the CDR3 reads CASSQLAGTSGGYNEQFF. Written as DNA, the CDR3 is TGCGCCAGCAGCCAACTTGCCGGGACTAGCGGGGGGTACAATGAGCAGTTCTTC.